A selection of T cell receptor beta chains follows, all from one sample in a study of vaccination effects on CD4 cells after COVID-19. Their antigens remain unidentified. Produced via immunoSEQ multiplex PCR; TCRdb's table is partial and in-frame only. Here the sample spans under 70,000 clones, around 74% being singletons. This specimen was CD4+ T cells from PBMCs cultured without peptide, taken after COVID-19 vaccination. The receptors were sampled from a human donor who received a COVID-19 vaccine. The CDR3 runs from the conserved cysteine through the conserved F or W. A D gene is named only where the DNA matches it firmly. Where a row states a size, it is once, few, many or the class of an expanded clone; other rows omit it.

j_gene: TRBJ2-6
abundance: NA
d_gene: NA
v_gene: TRBV7-3
CDR3aa: CASSSNYGANVLTF
CDR3nt: TGTGCCAGCAGCTCTAATTATGGGGCCAACGTCCTGACTTTC

j_gene: TRBJ2-5
abundance: NA
d_gene: NA
v_gene: TRBV5-1
CDR3aa: CASSLGDAFPEETQYF
CDR3nt: TGCGCCAGCAGCCTTGGCGACGCCTTCCCGGAAGAGACCCAGTACTTC

j_gene: TRBJ1-1
abundance: NA
d_gene: NA
v_gene: TRBV7-2
CDR3aa: CASSLIRLNTEAFF
CDR3nt: TGTGCCAGCAGCCTTATCAGATTGAACACTGAAGCTTTCTTT

j_gene: TRBJ1-1
abundance: NA
d_gene: NA
v_gene: TRBV6-5
CDR3aa: CATPLGALNTEAFF
CDR3nt: TGTGCCACCCCCCTGGGGGCCCTGAACACTGAAGCTTTCTTT

j_gene: TRBJ1-5
abundance: NA
d_gene: NA
v_gene: TRBV27
CDR3aa: CASRKTGLPDQPQHF
CDR3nt: TGTGCCAGCAGGAAGACGGGGCTTCCCGATCAGCCCCAGCATTTT

j_gene: TRBJ1-6
abundance: once
d_gene: TRBD1
v_gene: TRBV9
CDR3aa: CASSVDRAADNSPLHF
CDR3nt: TGTGCCAGCAGCGTGGACAGGGCGGCAGATAATTCACCCCTCCACTTT

j_gene: TRBJ2-5
abundance: NA
d_gene: NA
v_gene: TRBV9
CDR3aa: CASSVALAETQYF
CDR3nt: TGTGCCAGCAGCGTAGCTCTAGCGGAGACCCAGTACTTC

j_gene: TRBJ1-6
abundance: few
d_gene: NA
v_gene: TRBV28
CDR3aa: CASSSDWARGHF
CDR3nt: TGTGCCAGCAGCTCCGATTGGGCCCGTGGTCACTTT

j_gene: TRBJ1-5
abundance: medium-sized
d_gene: NA
v_gene: TRBV15
CDR3aa: CATSRIGGNYQPQHF
CDR3nt: TGTGCCACCAGCCGAATAGGGGGGAATTATCAGCCCCAGCATTTT

j_gene: TRBJ1-5
abundance: NA
d_gene: TRBD1
v_gene: TRBV2
CDR3aa: CASSRRTGSNQPQHF
CDR3nt: TGTGCCAGCAGTAGGAGGACAGGCAGCAATCAGCCCCAGCATTTT

j_gene: TRBJ2-5
abundance: medium-sized
d_gene: TRBD2
v_gene: TRBV3-1/TRBV3-2
CDR3aa: CASSHPSGGAQETQYF
CDR3nt: TGTGCCAGCAGCCACCCTAGCGGGGGGGCCCAAGAGACCCAGTACTTC

j_gene: TRBJ1-2
abundance: once
d_gene: TRBD1
v_gene: TRBV7-8
CDR3aa: CASSKLSNRGLTSYTF
CDR3nt: TGTGCCAGCAGCAAACTAAGCAACAGGGGCTTAACTAGCTACACCTTC

j_gene: TRBJ1-4
abundance: once
d_gene: NA
v_gene: TRBV30
CDR3aa: CAWSVSGLLTNEKLFF
CDR3nt: TGTGCCTGGAGTGTATCGGGGCTCCTAACTAATGAAAAACTGTTTTTT

j_gene: TRBJ2-5
abundance: NA
d_gene: TRBD1
v_gene: TRBV24-1
CDR3aa: CATSPAGGQETQYF
CDR3nt: TGTGCCACCAGCCCTGCAGGGGGCCAAGAGACCCAGTACTTC

j_gene: TRBJ2-5
abundance: NA
d_gene: NA
v_gene: TRBV5-1
CDR3aa: CASSLGVYAGQQETQYF
CDR3nt: TGCGCCAGCAGCTTGGGGGTGTATGCGGGGCAACAAGAGACCCAGTACTTC

j_gene: TRBJ2-5
abundance: NA
d_gene: NA
v_gene: TRBV14
CDR3aa: CASSPGGRPHQETQYF
CDR3nt: TGTGCCAGCAGCCCTGGGGGGCGTCCACACCAAGAGACCCAGTACTTC